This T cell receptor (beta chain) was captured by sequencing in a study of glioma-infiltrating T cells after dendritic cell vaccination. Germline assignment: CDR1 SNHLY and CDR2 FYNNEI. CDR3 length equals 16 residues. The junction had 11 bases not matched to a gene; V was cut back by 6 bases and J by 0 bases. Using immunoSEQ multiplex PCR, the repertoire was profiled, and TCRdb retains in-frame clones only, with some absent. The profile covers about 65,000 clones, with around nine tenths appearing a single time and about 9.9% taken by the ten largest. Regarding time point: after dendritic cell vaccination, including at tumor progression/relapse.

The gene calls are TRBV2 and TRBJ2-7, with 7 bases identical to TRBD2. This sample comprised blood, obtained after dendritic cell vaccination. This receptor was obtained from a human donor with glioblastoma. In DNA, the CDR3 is TGTGCCAGCAGCGATCCGGGACTACTTAACTCCTACGAGCAGTACTTC. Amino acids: CASSDPGLLNSYEQYF. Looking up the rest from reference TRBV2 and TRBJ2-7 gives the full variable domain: EPEVTQTPSHQVTQMGQEVILRCVPISNHLYFYWYRQILGQKVEFLVSFYNNEISEKSEIFDDQFSVERPDGSNFTLKIRSTKLEDSAMYFCASSDPGLLNSYEQYFGPGTRLTVT.